Detailed here is one T cell receptor (beta chain). As yet, its antigen is unknown. This sample was included in a study of cytomegalovirus exposure and HLA in healthy donors. Study outcomes and limitations: TCR beta sequences numbering under 20,000 were associated with HLA alleles at 0.05 false discovery rate in a later analysis.

The study ran its PCR with 60 Vbeta and 13 Jbeta primers. The table came from immunoSEQ multiplex PCR; TCRdb's copy has only in-frame clones and leaves some out. The table includes about 140,000 clones, roughly 75% detected once. The V and J ends lost 3 bases and 1 base, in that order; junction bases with no gene match: 4. This CDR3 comprises 15 residues. Germline V gene sequence: CDR1 SNHLY, CDR2 FYNNEI. The chain recombines TRBV2 with TRBJ1-1, with 8 bases that match TRBD1. The TCR comes from a female donor in good health and CMV-seronegative. Sequencing was performed on PBMCs. The CDR3 nucleotides are TGTGCCAGCAGTGATGGCAGGGGGCCGAACACTGAAGCTTTCTTT. Translation: CASSDGRGPNTEAFF.